This passage covers 21 T cell receptor beta chains from one sample sequenced in a study of cytomegalovirus exposure and HLA in healthy donors. Sequencing was performed with immunoSEQ multiplex PCR; in TCRdb, only in-frame clones are kept and a portion is missing. The sample includes 200,000 to 300,000 clones, about 86% of them seen just once. The source material was PBMCs. These receptors were collected from a man between 18 and 35 years old in good health and CMV-seronegative.

This rearrangement joins TRBV4-3 to TRBJ2-1; maybe TRBD2 (5 bases). CDR3 length: 13 amino acids. Germline values: CDR1 LGHNA, CDR2 YSLEER. V was clipped by 1 base and J by 10 bases, with 11 bases between them. The CDR3 region has the DNA TGCGCCAGCAGCCAAGTAAACTCGGGGGAGCAGTTCTTC. Translation gives CASSQVNSGEQFF.

This clone was detected only a few times. J is TRBJ1-2 and V is TRBV2, with D unclear. Germline loops: CDR1 SNHLY, CDR2 FYNNEI. The germline V and J ends were trimmed by 3 bases and 1 base, with 6 bases remaining between them. There are 13 residues in the CDR3. DNA for the CDR3: TGTGCCAGCAGTGATGAGGTTAACTATGGCTACACCTTC. Translation gives CASSDEVNYGYTF. Drawing the rest from reference TRBV2 and TRBJ1-2, the complete variable domain is EPEVTQTPSHQVTQMGQEVILRCVPISNHLYFYWYRQILGQKVEFLVSFYNNEISEKSEIFDDQFSVERPDGSNFTLKIRSTKLEDSAMYFCASSDEVNYGYTFGSGTRLTVV.

This clone was observed a single time. This chain links TRBV5-4 with TRBJ2-2; weak D call: TRBD2 (5 bases). The V end lost 6 bases, the J end lost 2 bases, and 20 bases lay between the germline ends. The germline gives CDR1 SGHNT, CDR2 YYREEE (reference sequence). This CDR3 is built from 17 residues. The CDR3 loop is CASTPGLYKYNTGELFF. CDR3 bases: TGTGCCAGCACCCCAGGACTCTACAAATATAACACCGGGGAGCTGTTTTTT. The full variable domain, in which reference TRBV5-4 and TRBJ2-2 provide the parts outside the CDR3, is ETGVTQSPTHLIKTRGQQVTLRCSSQSGHNTVSWYQQALGQGPQFIFQYYREEENGRGNFPPRFSGLQFPNYSSELNVNALELDDSALYLCASTPGLYKYNTGELFFGEGSRLTVL.

The chain employs TRBV7-2 and TRBJ1-6; possible D gene TRBD1, 6 bases. Trimming took 1 base from V and 7 from J, leaving 11 bases between them. The V gene's germline CDR1 is SGHTA and CDR2 FQGNSA. This CDR3 contains 15 residues. The chain's CDR3 is CASSLGPGANSPLHF. CDR3 DNA: TGTGCCAGCAGCTTAGGTCCAGGGGCAAATTCACCCCTCCACTTT.

This clone has a single count. This chain uses TRBV4-3 with TRBJ2-1; a weak D match, TRBD2 (5 bases). Germline V gene data show CDR1 as LGHNA and CDR2 as YSLEER. The CDR3 is 18 residues long. Trimming cost V 4 bases and J 0 bases, with 19 bases left between them. The CDR3 loop is CASSPANLRVSSYNEQFF. The CDR3 DNA reads TGCGCCAGCAGCCCAGCTAATCTGCGGGTGAGCTCCTACAATGAGCAGTTCTTC.

This clone showed up just a few times. The chain couples TRBV30 to TRBJ2-3; TRBD1 matches 10 bases. The junction had 7 bases not matched to a gene; V was cut back by 2 bases and J by 2 bases. Per germline, CDR1 GTSNPN and CDR2 SVGIG (reference sequence). The CDR3 totals 16 residues. CDR3 in DNA: TGTGCCTGGAGTCACCGGGACAGGGGCTTCACAGATACGCAGTATTTT. Translated: CAWSHRDRGFTDTQYF.

The V and J genes are TRBV19 and TRBJ1-5, with D hard to call. The V and J ends lost 3 bases and 9 bases respectively, with 9 bases between them. Germline V gene lookup returns CDR1 LNHDA and CDR2 SQIVND (reference sequence). The CDR3 consists of 12 residues. The CDR3 region has the DNA TGTGCCAGTAGTATTATGGAGGGGCCCCAGCATTTT. Its protein product is CASSIMEGPQHF.

This sequence joins TRBV2 and TRBJ2-7, with D tentatively TRBD2 (6 bases). This CDR3 contains 15 residues. CDR1 and CDR2 (germline): SNHLY, FYNNEI. V was clipped by 8 bases and J by 4 bases, with 21 bases between them. The CDR3 loop is CASAKTGTPDYEQYF. Written as DNA, the CDR3 is TGTGCCAGCGCGAAGACCGGGACTCCGGATTACGAGCAGTACTTC. Full variable domain (rest looked up from reference TRBV2 and TRBJ2-7): EPEVTQTPSHQVTQMGQEVILRCVPISNHLYFYWYRQILGQKVEFLVSFYNNEISEKSEIFDDQFSVERPDGSNFTLKIRSTKLEDSAMYFCASAKTGTPDYEQYFGPGTRLTVT.

This clone appeared a single time. The chain has TRBV5-1 and TRBJ1-6; no firm D call. The CDR3 consists of 14 residues. Trimming pared 3 bases from V and 6 bases from J, leaving 10 bases between. Germline CDR1 is SGHRS and CDR2 is YFSETQ. In DNA, the CDR3 is TGCGCCAGCAGCTCGTCTTATAGTAATTCACCCCTCCACTTT. Its translation is CASSSSYSNSPLHF. The variable domain in full, with the rest retrieved from reference TRBV5-1 and TRBJ1-6, is KAGVTQTPRYLIKTRGQQVTLSCSPISGHRSVSWYQQTPGQGLQFLFEYFSETQRNKGNFPGRFSGRQFSNSRSEMNVSTLELGDSALYLCASSSSYSNSPLHFGNGTRLTVT.

This chain connects TRBV28 to TRBJ1-2, with D perhaps matching TRBD1 (6 bases). This CDR3 has 14 amino acids. The V gene's germline CDR1 is MDHEN and CDR2 SYDVKM. V was cut by 4 bases and J by 1 base, with 10 bases left in between. The CDR3 is CASSWDILNYGYTF. As DNA, the CDR3 is TGTGCCAGCAGTTGGGACATACTTAACTATGGCTACACCTTC.

In its sample, this clone was seen once. This chain joins TRBV19 and TRBJ1-5; no reliable D call. The germline V gene encodes CDR1 LNHDA and CDR2 SQIVND (reference sequence). The ends were cut back, 9 bases at V and 0 bases at J, with 9 bases in the middle. The CDR3 loop spans 13 amino acids. The CDR3 region has the DNA TGTGCCAGCTCGCCAGTTAGCAATCAGCCCCAGCATTTT. This codes for CASSPVSNQPQHF.

This rearrangement joins TRBV5-4 to TRBJ2-5, with D unresolved. CDR3 length: 12 residues. Germline CDR1 is SGHNT and CDR2 is YYREEE (reference sequence). Trimming removed 4 bases at V and 0 bases at J, with 4 bases between. CDR3 sequence (DNA): TGTGCCAGCAGCAGAGACCAAGAGACCCAGTACTTC. It codes for CASSRDQETQYF.

V gene TRBV27 combines with J gene TRBJ2-2, with 9 bases that match TRBD2. After removal of 3 bases from V and 7 bases from J, the junction contained 6 bases not matched to a gene. The CDR3 length is 15 residues. Germline CDR1 reads MNHEY; CDR2 reads SMNVEV (reference sequence). The chain's CDR3 is CASSLGSGGYGELFF. For the CDR3, the DNA is TGTGCCAGCAGTTTGGGGAGCGGGGGGTACGGGGAGCTGTTTTTT.

V gene TRBV10-3 combines with J gene TRBJ2-7, with TRBD2 as a possible D gene (6 bases). Germline V gene sequence: CDR1 ENHRY, CDR2 SYGVKD. The CDR3 is made up of 14 amino acids. V was trimmed by 4 bases and J by 3 bases, leaving 13 bases between them. This CDR3 reads CAISVVQGGYEQYF. The CDR3 nucleotides are TGTGCCATCAGTGTAGTTCAGGGAGGCTACGAGCAGTACTTC.

The chain joins TRBV6-5 to TRBJ2-7; 9 bases agree with TRBD2. The CDR3 has 15 residues. Germline CDR1 is MNHEY and CDR2 is SVGAGI. The J segment lost 5 bases and the V segment lost 2 bases, leaving 7 bases of the junction unmatched. CDR3 coding DNA: TGTGCCAGCAGTTACCGGCTAGCGGGGAGCCACGAGCAGTACTTC. As protein: CASSYRLAGSHEQYF.

The chain employs TRBV7-9 and TRBJ1-1; tentative D call: TRBD1 (5 bases). The CDR3 covers 14 residues. V was trimmed by 2 bases and J by 5 bases, leaving 12 bases between them. Germline CDR1 reads SEHNR; CDR2 reads FQNEAQ (reference sequence). CDR3 protein: CASSLSGGETEAFF. CDR3 coding DNA: TGTGCCAGCAGCTTATCGGGGGGTGAGACTGAAGCTTTCTTT.

J is TRBJ2-7 and V is TRBV11-2, with 8 nucleotides matching TRBD1. This CDR3 comprises 15 residues. Losses at the gene ends were 2 bases for V and 1 base for J; bases not matched to a gene: 4. Per germline, CDR1 SGHAT and CDR2 FQNNGV. For the CDR3, the DNA is TGTGCCAGCAGCTTAAGCACAGGGGGATCCTACGAGCAGTACTTC. The encoded protein is CASSLSTGGSYEQYF.

CDR3 in DNA: TGTGCCAGCTCACCAGTCCGAGAGGTCAATTCACCCCTCCACTTT. Translating it yields CASSPVREVNSPLHF. The rearrangement links TRBV18 to TRBJ1-6; D unclear. CDR3 length equals 15 residues. Germline CDR1 KGHSH, CDR2 LQKENI. Trimming removed 2 bases from V and 7 bases from J, with 12 bases in between.

V usage is TRBV2 and J usage is TRBJ2-5, with 7 bases identical to TRBD1. Germline V gene sequence: CDR1 SNHLY, CDR2 FYNNEI. Germline trimming cut 7 bases from V and 4 bases from J; bases unmatched to any gene: 6. The CDR3 consists of 13 residues. The CDR3 sequence is CASNPNRGETQYF. The CDR3 DNA reads TGTGCCAGCAATCCTAACAGGGGAGAGACCCAGTACTTC.

The gene calls are TRBV27 and TRBJ1-2, with D hard to call. Trimming cost V 5 bases and J 6 bases, with 10 bases left between them. Germline CDR1 reads MNHEY; CDR2 reads SMNVEV (reference sequence). This CDR3 is built from 12 residues. CDR3 residues: CASSQEGNGYTF. Written as DNA, the CDR3 is TGTGCCAGCAGTCAGGAAGGAAATGGCTACACCTTC.

This sequence joins TRBV15 and TRBJ1-5, with 7 bases aligning to TRBD1. The CDR3 sequence is 15 residues long. V lost 1 base and J lost 2; bases outside the gene matches: 2. Germline-derived CDR1 and CDR2 are LNHNV and YYDKDF (reference sequence). As DNA, the CDR3 is TGTGCCACCAGCAGAGCCACAGGGGGCAATCAGCCCCAGCATTTT. It yields the protein CATSRATGGNQPQHF.